The next 9 T cell receptor beta chains were all read from a single sample in a study of OX40 agonist ivuxolimab in advanced cancers. Clones were sequenced by immunoSEQ multiplex PCR, and TCRdb holds only the in-frame ones, with some missing. The table includes nearly 85,000 clones, approximately 87% detected once. Here the sequenced sample was CD4+ or CD8+ T cells sorted from blood, taken in a trial of the OX40 agonist ivuxolimab. Receptors were obtained from an adult with an advanced solid tumor such as melanoma, head and neck, liver or kidney cancer.

The chain is built from TRBV5-6 and TRBJ2-7, with D tentatively TRBD2 (6 bases). Between the trimmed V and J ends, which lost 4 bases and 3 bases, there was a span of 17 bases. CDR3 length: 15 amino acids. From germline, CDR1 is SGHDT and CDR2 YYEEEE. CDR3 coding DNA: TGTGCCAGCAGCCCTCCGGGACTCACACTCTACGAGCAGTACTTC. This translates into CASSPPGLTLYEQYF.

The DNA of the CDR3 is TGTGCCTGGAGCGTCGGCAGCTTCTACGAGCAGTACTTC. Translation: CAWSVGSFYEQYF. V is TRBV30 and J is TRBJ2-7; D is uncertain. V was cut by 3 bases and J by 3 bases, with 12 bases left in between. The germline CDR1 and CDR2 sequences are GTSNPN and SVGIG (reference sequence). The CDR3 runs 13 residues.

The CDR3 DNA sequence: TGTGCCAGCAGTGAAGCTCGGTCAGGGGGAAATGAAGCTTTCTTT. As protein: CASSEARSGGNEAFF. The chain joins TRBV6-1 to TRBJ1-1; TRBD1 matches at 7 bases. Trimming took 0 bases from V and 7 from J; bases not matched to a gene: 8. The CDR3 consists of 15 residues. The V gene's germline CDR1 is MNHNS and CDR2 SASEGT.

The rearrangement joins TRBV4-2 to TRBJ1-3, with unresolved D. This CDR3 has 16 amino acids. Trimming took 0 bases from V and 2 from J, leaving 11 bases between them. Looked up from germline, CDR1 is LGHNA and CDR2 is YNFKEQ. CDR3 amino acids: CASSQEGGPAGNTIYF. The CDR3 nucleotides are TGTGCCAGCAGCCAAGAGGGTGGCCCGGCTGGAAACACCATATATTTT.

The chain carries TRBV12-5 and TRBJ1-2; no reliable D call. The germline V gene has CDR1 LGHNT and CDR2 FRNRAP. This CDR3 contains 13 residues. V lost 7 bases and J 3 bases, leaving 12 bases between the germline ends. The CDR3 sequence: CASAPGEDYGYTF. The CDR3 DNA reads TGTGCTAGTGCCCCAGGCGAGGACTATGGCTACACCTTC.

The DNA for the CDR3 is TGTGCCAGCAGCTTAGCCGGACAGGGGGGCGGCTACACCTTC. Amino acid sequence: CASSLAGQGGGYTF. The rearrangement uses TRBV7-2 and TRBJ1-2; 10 bases match TRBD1. The CDR3 loop spans 14 amino acids. The V gene end was trimmed by 0 bases and the J gene end by 8 bases; junction bases not matched to a gene: 3. CDR1 and CDR2 (germline): SGHTA, FQGNSA.

The chain recombines TRBV18 with TRBJ2-7; D is uncertain. The germline V gene has CDR1 KGHSH and CDR2 LQKENI. Trimming stripped 3 bases from V and 2 bases from J, with 11 bases between. The CDR3 is 14 residues long. The CDR3 spells CASSPPERTYEQYF. CDR3 nucleotides: TGTGCCAGCTCACCCCCCGAAAGAACCTACGAGCAGTACTTC. Full variable domain (remainder filled in from reference TRBV18 and TRBJ2-7): NAGVMQNPRHLVRRRGQEARLRCSPMKGHSHVYWYRQLPEEGLKFMVYLQKENIIDESGMPKERFSAEFPKEGPSILRIQQVVRGDSAAYFCASSPPERTYEQYFGPGTRLTVT.

The chain links TRBV16 to TRBJ2-3; D is unclear. Germline V gene sequence: CDR1 KGHSY, CDR2 FQNENV. Trimming removed 0 bases from V and 1 base from J, with 8 bases in between. CDR3 length: 15 amino acids. Written as DNA, the CDR3 is TGTGCCAGCAGCCAATCCGACCGGGGCACAGATACGCAGTATTTT. Protein product: CASSQSDRGTDTQYF. Looking up the rest from reference TRBV16 and TRBJ2-3 gives the full variable domain: GEEVAQTPKHLVRGEGQKAKLYCAPIKGHSYVFWYQQVLKNEFKFLISFQNENVFDETGMPKERFSAKCLPNSPCSLEIQATKLEDSAVYFCASSQSDRGTDTQYFGPGTRLTVL.

This rearrangement joins TRBV11-2 to TRBJ2-1; TRBD2 agrees at 12 bases. With 1 base clipped from V and 4 bases from J, the junction kept 5 bases outside the gene matches. CDR3 length: 17 residues. CDR1 is SGHAT and CDR2 is FQNNGV in the germline V gene. CDR3 coding DNA: TGTGCCAGCAGCTTAGGAACTGGACTAGCGGGGTACAATGAGCAGTTCTTC. It encodes CASSLGTGLAGYNEQFF.